The TCR beta chain described here comes from a study of shared clonotypes between healthy human individuals. Study-level background: CD4 naive cells filled three plates per donor, CD4 memory three, CD8 naive two and CD8 memory one.

V was trimmed by 6 bases and J by 0 bases, leaving 8 bases between them. This CDR3 is 13 amino acids long. Germline values: CDR1 LGHNT, CDR2 FRNRAP. CD8 cells regarded as naive lacked CD45RO, were positively chosen for CCR7, and omitted terminally differentiated effector memory CD45RA+ cells. Genomic DNA (from each subset) was split evenly across several immunoSEQ plates. This table comes from immunoSEQ multiplex PCR, and its TCRdb copy is limited to in-frame clones, with some not included. The sample has about 2.2 million clones; around 95% are singletons. The sequenced sample was naive CD8+ T cells from PBMCs. The chain combines TRBV12-5 with TRBJ1-1; D gene ambiguous. The TCR comes from a man in his late teens or twenties in good health. Some clones in this sample may be carry-over from other donors' samples. The CDR3 bases are TGTGCTAGTGGCCTGACACTGAACACTGAAGCTTTCTTT. Its protein product is CASGLTLNTEAFF.